The next 22 T cell receptor beta chains were all read from a single sample in a study of kidney transplant recipient with SARS-CoV-2 infection. TCRdb analysed the reads with MiXCR anew, one entry per CDR3 protein. The sample has 200,000 to 250,000 distinct CDR3 sequences; around 28% are singletons. The specimen comprised a blood sample, sampled at baseline and on roughly day 120 from a kidney transplant recipient. All receptors come from a young adult male patient who had COVID-19 and was a kidney transplant recipient. Some T cells may be transferred from the graft donor.

Many counts were recorded for this clonotype. The chain couples TRBV4-2 to TRBJ2-7; D is undetermined. Trimming shortened V by 1 base and J by 1 base, and 11 bases separated the two germline ends. This CDR3 spans 15 amino acids. The germline CDR1 and CDR2 sequences are LGHNA and YNFKEQ. This CDR3 reads CASSQAPDASYEQYF. In DNA, the CDR3 is TGTGCCAGCAGCCAAGCTCCGGACGCGTCCTACGAGCAGTACTTC.

This clonotype was counted many times. V gene TRBV6-2 or TRBV6-3 combines with J gene TRBJ2-7; 7 bases fit TRBD1. The CDR3 runs 15 residues. The germline gives CDR1 MNHEY, CDR2 SVGEGT. The V gene end was trimmed by 6 bases and the J gene end by 3 bases; junction bases not matched to a gene: 11. CDR3: CASSYNRGIVYEQYF. The CDR3 coding sequence is TGTGCCAGCAGCTATAACAGGGGTATCGTCTACGAGCAGTACTTC.

At least ten counts were recorded for this clonotype. V and J are TRBV3-1 and TRBJ1-2; D ambiguous. V lost 5 bases to trimming and J lost 4 bases, with 23 bases between them. CDR1 is LGHDT and CDR2 is YNNKEL in the germline V gene (reference sequence). This CDR3 spans 17 amino acids. CDR3: CASSLCVTLRKTYGYTF. In DNA form, the CDR3 reads TGTGCCAGCAGCTTGTGTGTCACCCTTCGAAAGACCTATGGCTACACCTTC. Filled out from reference TRBV3-1 and TRBJ1-2, the complete variable domain reads DTAVSQTPKYLVTQMGNDKSIKCEQNLGHDTMYWYKQDSKKFLKIMFSYNNKELIINETVPNRFSPKSPDKAHLNLHINSLELGDSAVYFCASSLCVTLRKTYGYTFGSGTRLTVV.

The chain couples TRBV4-3 to TRBJ2-1; no clear D. The germline V gene has CDR1 LGHNA and CDR2 YSLEER. The germline V and J ends were trimmed by 4 bases and 7 bases, with 14 bases remaining between them. The CDR3 runs 14 residues. The CDR3: CASSPVGSINEQFF. The CDR3 region has the DNA TGCGCCAGCAGCCCGGTCGGTTCGATAAATGAGCAGTTCTTC.

The V gene is TRBV4-3, the J gene TRBJ2-5, with 9 bases identical to TRBD1. Germline V gene sequence: CDR1 LGHNA, CDR2 YSLEER. V gave up 0 bases and J gave up 3 bases; unmatched junction bases: 8. The CDR3 totals 17 residues. CDR3 nucleotide sequence: TGCGCCAGCAGCCAAGAGGGACAGGGATTTTGGGAAGAGACCCAGTACTTC. Protein product: CASSQEGQGFWEETQYF.

This clonotype was recorded at least ten times. The J gene is TRBJ2-7, the V gene TRBV15; possible D gene TRBD1, 6 bases. The CDR3 is 15 residues long. Per the germline V gene, CDR1 is LNHNV and CDR2 is YYDKDF (reference sequence). V was clipped by 8 bases and J by 0 bases, with 17 bases between them. The CDR3 reads CATADSPGLSYEQYF. CDR3 bases: TGTGCCACCGCGGACAGCCCGGGTCTCTCCTACGAGCAGTACTTC.

As concerns this clonotype: This may come from a read error, since a much larger clone is one base off. J is TRBJ2-4 and V is TRBV4-3; the match to TRBD2 covers 10 bases. The DNA matches TRBJ2-1 better at its end, which makes the J call doubtful. The germline CDR1 and CDR2 sequences are LGHNA and YSLEER. This CDR3 region has 20 residues. The CDR3: CASSQDPPSGSVALYIEQFF. In nucleotides, the CDR3 is TGCGCCAGCAGCCAAGACCCCCCTAGCGGGAGCGTAGCACTCTACATTGAGCAGTTCTTC.

This clonotype showed up many times. The genes are TRBV7-4 and TRBJ1-2; D gene unclear. Trimming stripped 5 bases from V and 4 bases from J, with 23 bases between. This CDR3 contains 17 residues. Germline CDR1 and CDR2: SGHVT and SQSDAQ. As DNA, the CDR3 is TGTGCCAGCAGCGGGAACGTTTCAGCTCGAAAGACCTATGGCTACACCTTC. It codes for CASSGNVSARKTYGYTF.

This clonotype has only a few counts. A read error may be the cause here, since a much bigger clone is one base away. Written as DNA, the CDR3 is TGTGCCAGCAATTTTAAGTGGACCGGTCAGCCCCAGCATTTT. It encodes CASNFKWTGQPQHF. V usage is TRBV27 and J usage is TRBJ1-5; D unclear. With 7 bases removed from V and 6 bases from J, the gap between germline ends came to 16 bases. The CDR3 covers 14 residues. CDR1 is MNHEY, CDR2 SMNVEV, per germline (reference sequence).

V and J are TRBV8-2 and TRBJ2-6; the D call in the table, TRBD1, was not verified against the DNA. TRBV8-2 is marked as a pseudogene. The CDR3 covers 17 residues. The CDR3 protein is CGVFPKITQSRANVLTF. CDR3 DNA: TGTGGCGTCTTCCCGAAGATAACACAAAGTCGGGCCAACGTCCTGACTTTC.

This clonotype was observed once. This chain links TRBV7-2 with TRBJ2-7; the match to TRBD2 covers 8 bases. This CDR3 has 15 residues. The germline CDR1 and CDR2 sequences are SGHTA and FQGNSA. The CDR3 sequence: CVISLVAGGSYEQYF. Written as DNA, the CDR3 is TGTGTCATCAGCTTAGTGGCGGGGGGCTCCTACGAGCAGTACTTC.

In the case of this clonotype: A much larger clonotype is one base distant, so this may be a read error. This chain connects TRBV5-5 to TRBJ2-3; TRBD1 is a possible D gene (6 bases). Germline CDR1 is SGHKS and CDR2 is YYEKEE (reference sequence). The CDR3 runs to 15 residues. Written as DNA, the CDR3 is TGTGCCAGCAGCACAGGGTCCGTCGATCCAGATACGCTGTATTTT. Residues: CASSTGSVDPDTLYF.

This chain links TRBV5-1 with TRBJ2-4; D is undetermined. Germline CDR1 SGHRS, CDR2 YFSETQ. CDR3 length: 15 residues. With 0 bases removed from V and 0 bases from J, the gap between germline ends came to 7 bases. CDR3 protein: CASSLAPVAKNIQYF. Here the CDR3 DNA reads TGCGCCAGCAGCTTGGCCCCCGTAGCCAAAAACATTCAGTACTTC.

Ten or more counts support this clonotype. The rearrangement links TRBV5-1 to TRBJ2-7; TRBD2 is a possible D gene (6 bases). Germline V gene data show CDR1 as SGHRS and CDR2 as YFSETQ. The CDR3 has 13 residues. V lost 2 bases and J lost 3, with 9 bases in between. The CDR3 DNA sequence: TGCGCCAGCAGCTTTAGGACTAACTACGAGCAGTACTTC. It translates to CASSFRTNYEQYF.

This clonotype was picked up many times. This chain links TRBV20-1 with TRBJ1-2; D possibly corresponds to TRBD1 (6 bases). Trimming stripped 5 bases from V and 2 bases from J, with 9 bases between. Germline V gives CDR1 DFQATT, CDR2 SNEGSKA (reference sequence). The CDR3 consists of 12 residues. Here the CDR3 DNA reads TGCAGTGCTCCGCAGGGGAACTATGGCTACACCTTC. It is translated as CSAPQGNYGYTF.

For this clonotype: A much more abundant neighbour one base away suggests this may be a read error. The rearrangement links TRBV3-1 to TRBJ2-5; D gene unclear. The germline gives CDR1 LGHDT, CDR2 YNNKEL (reference sequence). The length of the CDR3 is 17 residues. This chain's CDR3 is CANSQVAPISFSETQYF. CDR3 nucleotides: TGTGCCAACAGCCAGGTCGCTCCCATTTCTTTCTCTGAGACCCAGTACTTC.

About this clonotype itself: This may come from a read error, since a much larger clone is one base off. The rearrangement joins TRBV20-1 to TRBJ2-4; D gene unclear. The DNA end favors TRBJ1-2, so the J call may be wrong. Germline V gene lookup returns CDR1 DFQATT and CDR2 SNEGSKA (reference sequence). This CDR3 contains 16 residues. CDR3 amino acids: CSAPNALFRKTYVYTF. CDR3 nucleotides: TGCAGTGCTCCTAATGCGCTGTTTCGAAAGACCTATGTCTACACCTTC.

Points on this clonotype: One base away lies a much larger clone, so this may be a sequencing read error. This chain links TRBV18 with TRBJ1-1; the D gene is possibly TRBD1 (6 bases). The CDR3 is 14 residues long. Germline assignment: CDR1 KGHSH and CDR2 LQKENI. CDR3 protein: CVSSPTTGNTEAFF. CDR3 sequence (DNA): TGTGTCAGCTCACCCACGACAGGGAACACTGAAGCTTTCTTT.

About this clonotype itself: This may be a read error, as it is one base from a much larger clone. This chain joins TRBV7-2 and TRBJ1-2; D gene unclear. The CDR3 is 14 amino acids. Germline-derived CDR1 and CDR2 are SGHTA and FQGNSA. V was pared by 0 bases and J by 8 bases, with 13 bases between. CDR3 in amino acids: CASSLAAPSTGYTF. Written as DNA, the CDR3 is TGTGCCAGCAGCTTAGCTGCTCCGTCCACGGGCTACACCTTC.

This clonotype was seen at least ten times. J is TRBJ2-1 and V is TRBV19; 12 bases fit TRBD2. The CDR3 is made up of 14 amino acids. V trimming: 7 bases; J trimming: 9 bases; junction bases outside the gene matches: 7. Germline loops: CDR1 LNHDA, CDR2 SQIVND (reference sequence). CDR3 in DNA: TGTGCCAGTACGAGACTAGCGGGGGCCTCTGAGCAGTTCTTC. It specifies CASTRLAGASEQFF.

V and J are TRBV29-1 and TRBJ2-1; D might be TRBD1 (8 bases). V was pared by 7 bases and J by 7 bases, with 23 bases between. CDR1 and CDR2 (germline): SQVTM, ANQGSEA. The CDR3 has 15 residues. This chain's CDR3 is CSARQGAGVTNEQFF. CDR3 bases: TGCAGCGCCCGGCAGGGGGCGGGAGTAACAAATGAGCAGTTCTTC.

Points on this clonotype: Since a much larger clone is just one base distant, this may be a read error. This chain links TRBV6-1 with TRBJ1-2; D remains unclear. CDR3 size: 17 residues. Per germline, CDR1 MNHNS and CDR2 SASEGT. V lost 5 bases to trimming and J lost 4 bases, with 23 bases between them. CDR3 region: CASSQGDSTRKTYGYTF. The DNA for the CDR3 is TGTGCCAGCAGTCAAGGTGACTCTACGCGAAAGACCTATGGCTACACCTTC.